These 16 T cell receptor beta chains share one sample of origin, sequenced in a study of cytomegalovirus exposure and HLA in healthy donors. The primer mix had 60 Vbeta and 13 Jbeta primers. Only in-frame clones appear in the TCRdb table, and some are missing; sequencing was by immunoSEQ multiplex PCR. Of 85,000 to 120,000 clones in the sample, more than 70% were seen once. The sample comprised PBMCs. Receptor source: a male donor in good health and CMV-seropositive.

The chain carries TRBV9 and TRBJ2-7; 7 nucleotides agree with TRBD2. The CDR3 contains 14 residues. Germline V gene data show CDR1 as SGDLS and CDR2 as YYNGEE. V was clipped by 4 bases and J by 2 bases; unmatched bases: 6. The CDR3 protein is CASSPRAGAYEQYF. DNA of the CDR3: TGTGCCAGCAGCCCGCGGGCGGGAGCCTACGAGCAGTACTTC.

This clone has just a few counts. The chain couples TRBV5-4 to TRBJ2-7; 7 bases fit TRBD2. Unmatched junction bases numbered 10, after V lost 4 bases and J lost 3 bases. CDR1 and CDR2 (germline): SGHNT, YYREEE (reference sequence). This CDR3 is 15 amino acids long. The CDR3 loop reads CASSHLREEGYEQYF. CDR3 DNA sequence: TGTGCCAGCAGCCACCTCCGGGAGGAGGGCTACGAGCAGTACTTC.

This clone was recorded at least ten times. The CDR3 region has the DNA TGTGCCAGCAGCTTAGAACTGACAGGGAAAGAAAATGGGGCCAACGTCCTGACTTTC. It yields the protein CASSLELTGKENGANVLTF. This chain uses TRBV11-3 with TRBJ2-6, with 7 bases that match TRBD1. CDR3 size: 19 residues. V lost 0 bases, J lost 3 bases, and 11 bases stayed unmatched. CDR1 is SGHNT and CDR2 is YENEEA in the germline V gene.

This clone turned up a few times. The chain is built from TRBV5-4 and TRBJ1-1; 9 nucleotides align to TRBD1. The germline V gene has CDR1 SGHNT and CDR2 YYREEE (reference sequence). This CDR3 region has 15 residues. With V trimmed by 4 bases and J by 6 bases, 10 bases remained unmatched. CDR3 DNA: TGTGCCAGCAGCAAACAACAGGGGGCTATCGCTGAAGCTTTCTTT. Residues: CASSKQQGAIAEAFF.

This chain uses TRBV27 with TRBJ2-7; 8 bases fit TRBD1. Germline-derived CDR1 and CDR2 are MNHEY and SMNVEV (reference sequence). This CDR3 comprises 14 residues. After removal of 4 bases from V and 5 bases from J, the junction contained 7 bases not matched to a gene. In DNA form, the CDR3 reads TGTGCCAGCAGTTCTACGACAGGGGATGACGAGCAGTACTTC. This codes for CASSSTTGDDEQYF.

This clone came up once. The rearrangement joins TRBV9 to TRBJ1-1, with a possible D match to TRBD1 (6 bases). The V gene's germline CDR1 is SGDLS and CDR2 YYNGEE. The ends were cut back, 4 bases at V and 1 base at J, with 14 bases in the middle. This CDR3 is 15 amino acids long. The CDR3 sequence is CASSQEGRGNTEAFF. CDR3 in DNA: TGTGCCAGCAGCCAAGAGGGCAGGGGGAACACTGAAGCTTTCTTT.

J is TRBJ1-4 and V is TRBV4-1; D is uncertain. Germline values: CDR1 MGHRA, CDR2 YSYEKL. V lost 8 bases and J lost 10, with 11 bases in between. The CDR3 consists of 11 residues. The CDR3, as DNA: TGCGCCAGCGCCCGGTCGGGAAAACTGTTTTTT. It yields the protein CASARSGKLFF.

CDR3 in amino acids: CASSISTRRDQPQHF. In nucleotides, the CDR3 is TGTGCCAGTAGTATATCCACGAGGCGAGATCAGCCCCAGCATTTT. The chain couples TRBV19 to TRBJ1-5; D is uncertain. The CDR3 is 15 amino acids. Trimming took off 2 bases at V and 5 bases at J, with 13 bases between the two ends. The germline V gene encodes CDR1 LNHDA and CDR2 SQIVND (reference sequence).

The V gene is TRBV7-8, the J gene TRBJ2-7; 11 bases line up with TRBD1. Per germline, CDR1 SGHVS and CDR2 FQNEAQ. With V trimmed by 2 bases and J by 6 bases, 6 bases remained unmatched. The CDR3 extends over 15 amino acids. The CDR3 region has the DNA TGTGCCAGCAGCTTAAATACCGGGACAGGGGGCGAGCAGTACTTC. Protein product: CASSLNTGTGGEQYF.

This clone was counted only a few times. The chain carries TRBV6-6 and TRBJ2-5, with a possible D match to TRBD2 (6 bases). CDR3 length: 14 residues. V shed 5 bases and J shed 5 bases, with 15 bases lying between them. Per the germline V gene, CDR1 is MNHNY and CDR2 is SVGAGI (reference sequence). CDR3 sequence reads: CASSADYRTETQYF. The CDR3 DNA follows: TGTGCCAGCAGTGCGGACTACCGAACGGAGACCCAGTACTTC.

The CDR3 nucleotides read TGTGCCAGCAGTTCAGTTTTCGGACAGAGCACAGATACGCAGTATTTT. Residues: CASSSVFGQSTDTQYF. The chain employs TRBV28 and TRBJ2-3; D possibly corresponds to TRBD1 (6 bases). The V and J ends lost 4 bases and 0 bases respectively, with 14 bases between them. The CDR3 is 16 amino acids. Germline CDR1 is MDHEN and CDR2 is SYDVKM.

This chain uses TRBV15 with TRBJ2-1, with D perhaps matching TRBD2 (6 bases). The CDR3 covers 13 residues. V was trimmed by 0 bases and J by 8 bases, leaving 8 bases between them. Germline-derived CDR1 and CDR2 are LNHNV and YYDKDF (reference sequence). The CDR3: CATSRDRRDEQFF. The CDR3 DNA reads TGTGCCACCAGCAGAGACCGGAGGGATGAGCAGTTCTTC.

In regard to this clone: Germline and junction disagree at one end, which may indicate a read error. The chain combines TRBV7-9 with TRBJ1-3; 8 bases fit TRBD1. The CDR3 consists of 14 residues. Germline V gene sequence: CDR1 SEHNR, CDR2 FQNEAQ (reference sequence). DNA for the CDR3: TGTTCCAGCAGTTCACAGGGGGCTGGAAACACCATATATTTT. Translated, it gives CSSSSQGAGNTIYF. The variable domain in full, with the rest retrieved from reference TRBV7-9 and TRBJ1-3, is DTGVSQNPRHKITKRGQNVTFRCDPISEHNRLYWYRQTLGQGPEFLTYFQNEAQLEKSRLLSDRFSAERPKGSFSTLEIQRTEQGDSAMYLCSSSSQGAGNTIYFGEGSWLTVV.

V and J are TRBV21-1 and TRBJ1-5; the D call in the table, TRBD1, was not verified against the DNA. TRBV21-1 is flagged as a pseudogene. The CDR3 loop spans 14 amino acids. The DNA of the CDR3 is TGTGCCAGCAGCAGGACAGGGGGTCATCAGCCCCAGCATTTT. It specifies CASSRTGGHQPQHF.

The V and J genes are TRBV19 and TRBJ2-3; 9 bases map to TRBD2. The CDR3 is 16 amino acids. The germline V gene has CDR1 LNHDA and CDR2 SQIVND (reference sequence). V gave up 2 bases and J gave up 2 bases; unmatched junction bases: 5. The CDR3 DNA sequence: TGTGCCAGTAGTATACAGACTAGCGGCCACACAGATACGCAGTATTTT. Translating gives CASSIQTSGHTDTQYF.

Note on this clone: One end of the junction fails to match germline, which may point to a read error. This chain uses TRBV7-9 with TRBJ2-5, with 7 bases matching TRBD1. There are 17 residues in the CDR3. Germline values: CDR1 SEHNR, CDR2 FQNEAQ (reference sequence). This CDR3 is CSSSSGLDRTFQETQYF. CDR3 bases: TGTTCCAGCAGCTCCGGCCTGGACAGGACCTTCCAAGAGACCCAGTACTTC.